The sequence of this T cell receptor (beta chain) was determined in a study of human T cells and chemical hapten exposure. Overall study: Upper back patch tests used 0.01% DPC, scored after 6 days. Study observations and caveats: Among TCRs, those above 1 in 1000 frequency were unaffected by DPC sensitization. In comparison with controls, expanded TCRs gave rise to a significantly larger number of large CDR3 similarity clusters.

TCRdb processed the RACE reads anew with MiXCR; each CDR3 protein has one entry. The table has fewer than 95,000 distinct CDR3 sequences, roughly 11% seen once; the top ten hold roughly 2.3%. Germline CDR1 and CDR2: LGHDT and YNNKEL (reference sequence). The CDR3 has 13 residues. V dropped 3 bases and J dropped 9 bases, with 15 bases sitting between them. Of note for this clonotype: Antigen: not known.

The time point denotes: patch test 2, 6 weeks after DPC sensitization. Treatment noted: therapeutic diphenylcyclopropenone sensitization with weekly scalp DPC. The study enrolled 18 to 70-year-old alopecia patients suitable for DPC. Specimen: whole blood, collected in connection with sensitization to the hapten diphenylcyclopropenone (DPC). The chain uses TRBV3-1 and TRBJ2-7; D gene unclear. The receptor comes from a man aged 35 to 55 with alopecia areata. Some clones in this sample may be carry-over from other donors' samples. The CDR3 loop reads CASSQERSSRQYV. The DNA for the CDR3 is TGTGCCAGCAGCCAGGAAAGATCCTCTCGGCAGTACGTC.